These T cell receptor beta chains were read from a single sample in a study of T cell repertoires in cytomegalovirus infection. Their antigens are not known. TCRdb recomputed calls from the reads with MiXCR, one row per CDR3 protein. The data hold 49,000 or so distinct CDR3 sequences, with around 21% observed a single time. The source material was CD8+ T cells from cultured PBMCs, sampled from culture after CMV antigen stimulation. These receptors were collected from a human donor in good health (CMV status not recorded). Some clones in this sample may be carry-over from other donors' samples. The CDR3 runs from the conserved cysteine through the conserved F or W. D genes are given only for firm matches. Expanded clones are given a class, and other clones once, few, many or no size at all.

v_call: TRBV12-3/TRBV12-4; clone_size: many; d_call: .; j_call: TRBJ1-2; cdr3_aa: CASSPTGQMSYGYTF; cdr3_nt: TGTGCCAGCAGCCCCACCGGACAGATGAGCTATGGCTACACCTTC
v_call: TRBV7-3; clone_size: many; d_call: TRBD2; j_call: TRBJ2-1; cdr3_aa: CASSLRGQVGGNEQFF; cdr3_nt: TGTGCCAGCAGCTTAAGGGGTCAGGTGGGGGGGAATGAGCAGTTCTTC
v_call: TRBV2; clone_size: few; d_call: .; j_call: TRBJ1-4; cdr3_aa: CASSDGTNEKLFF; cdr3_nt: TGTGCCAGCAGTGACGGGACGAATGAAAAACTGTTTTTT
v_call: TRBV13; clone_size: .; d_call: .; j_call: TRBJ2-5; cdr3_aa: CASSTRGPEGTQYF; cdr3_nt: TGTGCCAGCAGCACCAGGGGTCCTGAGGGGACCCAGTACTTC
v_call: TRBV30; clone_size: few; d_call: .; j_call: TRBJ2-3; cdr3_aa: CAWSTGGSLTDTQYF; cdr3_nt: TGTGCCTGGTCAACCGGGGGTTCCCTCACAGATACGCAGTATTTT
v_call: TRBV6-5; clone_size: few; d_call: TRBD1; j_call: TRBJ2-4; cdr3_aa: CASRATGGEVKNIQYF; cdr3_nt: TGTGCCAGCAGAGCGACAGGGGGCGAGGTCAAAAACATTCAGTACTTC
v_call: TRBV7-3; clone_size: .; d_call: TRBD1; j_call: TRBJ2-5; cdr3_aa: CASSLTGVSQETRYF; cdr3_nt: TGTGCCAGCAGCTTGACAGGGGTCTCCCAAGAGACCCGGTACTTC
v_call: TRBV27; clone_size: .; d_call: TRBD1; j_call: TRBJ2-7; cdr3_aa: CASSLKGQGAYEQYF; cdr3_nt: TGTGCCAGCAGTTTGAAGGGACAGGGGGCGTACGAGCAGTACTTC
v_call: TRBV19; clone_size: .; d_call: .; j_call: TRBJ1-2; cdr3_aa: CASSIDRGYGYTF; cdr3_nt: TGTGCCAGTAGTATAGACAGGGGATATGGCTACACCTTC
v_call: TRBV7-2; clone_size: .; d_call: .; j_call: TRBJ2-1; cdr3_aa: CASSSGEGARNEQFF; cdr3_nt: TGTGCCAGCAGCTCTGGGGAGGGGGCGCGCAATGAGCAGTTCTTC
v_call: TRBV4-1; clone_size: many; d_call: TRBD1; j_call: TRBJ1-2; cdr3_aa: CASSHSTGNHYGYTF; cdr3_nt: TGCGCCAGCAGCCATTCGACAGGGAATCACTATGGCTACACCTTC
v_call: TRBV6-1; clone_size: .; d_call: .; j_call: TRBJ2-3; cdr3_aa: CASSEFLGQVTDTQYF; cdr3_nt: TGTGCCAGCAGTGAATTTCTAGGACAAGTCACAGATACGCAGTATTTT
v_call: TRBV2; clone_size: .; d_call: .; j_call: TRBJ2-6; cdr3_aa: CASTGGAGGANVLTF; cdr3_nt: TGTGCCAGCACCGGGGGCGCGGGTGGGGCCAACGTCCTGACTTTC
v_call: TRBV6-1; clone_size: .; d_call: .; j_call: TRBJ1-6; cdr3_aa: CASSEQDRSNSPLHF; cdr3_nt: TGTGCCAGCAGTGAACAGGACAGATCCAATTCACCCCTCCACTTT
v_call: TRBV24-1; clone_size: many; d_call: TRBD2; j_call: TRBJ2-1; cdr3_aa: CATSDARAGGIYEQFF; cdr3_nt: TGTGCCACCAGTGATGCCCGAGCGGGAGGGATCTATGAGCAGTTCTTC
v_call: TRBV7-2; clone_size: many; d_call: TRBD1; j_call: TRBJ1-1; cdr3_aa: CASRTGNTEAFF; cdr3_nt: TGTGCCAGCCGGACAGGGAACACTGAAGCTTTCTTT
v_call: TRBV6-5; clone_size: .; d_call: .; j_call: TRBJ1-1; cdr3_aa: CASSPGPLNTEAFF; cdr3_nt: TGTGCCAGCAGCCCCGGGCCCCTGAACACTGAAGCTTTCTTT
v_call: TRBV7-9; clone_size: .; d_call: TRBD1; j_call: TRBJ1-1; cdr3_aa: CASSGPGQELTEAFF; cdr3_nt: TGTGCCAGCAGCGGTCCGGGACAGGAGCTCACTGAAGCTTTCTTT
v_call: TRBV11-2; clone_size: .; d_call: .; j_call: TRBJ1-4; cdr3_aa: CASSLEGSAGEKLFF; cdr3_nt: TGTGCCAGCAGCTTAGAGGGTTCAGCGGGTGAAAAACTGTTTTTT
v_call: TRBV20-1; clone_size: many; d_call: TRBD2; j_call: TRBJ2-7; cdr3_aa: CSARPGLAGKQYF; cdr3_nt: TGCAGTGCTCGTCCGGGACTAGCGGGAAAGCAGTACTTC
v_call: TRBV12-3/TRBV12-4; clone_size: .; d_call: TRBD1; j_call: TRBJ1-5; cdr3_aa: CASRSGQGTGQPQHF; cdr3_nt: TGTGCCAGCAGGTCAGGACAGGGGACCGGTCAGCCCCAGCATTTT
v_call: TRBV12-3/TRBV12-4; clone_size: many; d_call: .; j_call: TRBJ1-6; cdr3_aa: CASSLQASNSPLHF; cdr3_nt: TGTGCCAGCAGTTTACAGGCTTCTAATTCACCCCTCCACTTT
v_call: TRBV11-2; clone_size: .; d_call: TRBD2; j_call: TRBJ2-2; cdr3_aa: CASSLLAGGVLGELFF; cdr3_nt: TGTGCCAGCAGCTTGCTAGCGGGAGGCGTTCTCGGGGAGCTGTTTTTT
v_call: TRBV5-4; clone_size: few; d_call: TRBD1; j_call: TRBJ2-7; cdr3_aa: CASSLGQGSYEQYF; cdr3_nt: TGTGCCAGCAGCTTGGGACAGGGGTCCTACGAGCAGTACTTC
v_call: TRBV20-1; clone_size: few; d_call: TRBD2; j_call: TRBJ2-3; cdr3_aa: CSARRLAEWGADTQYF; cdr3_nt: TGCAGTGCTAGAAGACTAGCGGAATGGGGGGCAGATACGCAGTATTTT
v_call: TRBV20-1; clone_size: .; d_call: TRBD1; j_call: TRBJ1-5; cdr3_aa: CSARAGGQDYSNQPQHF; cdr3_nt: TGCAGTGCTAGGGCAGGGGGGCAAGACTATAGCAATCAGCCCCAGCATTTT
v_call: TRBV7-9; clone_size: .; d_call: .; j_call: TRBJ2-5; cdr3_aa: CASSSSGRGFYF; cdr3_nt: TGTGCCAGCAGCTCCTCAGGCCGGGGATTCTACTTC
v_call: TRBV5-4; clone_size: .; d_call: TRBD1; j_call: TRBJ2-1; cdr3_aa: CASSWGTGGREQFF; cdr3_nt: TGTGCCAGCAGCTGGGGGACAGGGGGGCGCGAGCAGTTCTTC
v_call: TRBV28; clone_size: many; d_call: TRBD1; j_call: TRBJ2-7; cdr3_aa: CASRGRDSSYEQYF; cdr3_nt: TGTGCCAGCAGAGGCCGGGACAGCTCCTACGAGCAGTACTTC
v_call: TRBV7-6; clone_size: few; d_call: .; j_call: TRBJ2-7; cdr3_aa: CASSWGAANEQYF; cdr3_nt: TGTGCCAGCAGCTGGGGGGCCGCGAACGAGCAGTACTTC
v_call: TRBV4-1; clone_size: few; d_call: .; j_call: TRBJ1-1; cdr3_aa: CASSPEEGTTEAFF; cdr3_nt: TGCGCCAGCAGCCCGGAGGAGGGGACGACTGAAGCTTTCTTT
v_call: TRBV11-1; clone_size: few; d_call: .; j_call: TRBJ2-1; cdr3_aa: CASSGGGYYNEQFF; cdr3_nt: TGTGCCAGTTCCGGAGGGGGGTACTACAATGAGCAGTTCTTC
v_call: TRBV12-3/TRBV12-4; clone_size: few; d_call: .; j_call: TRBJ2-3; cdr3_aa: CASSTTGLLNTQYF; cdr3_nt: TGTGCCAGCAGCACGACAGGACTGTTGAATACGCAGTATTTT
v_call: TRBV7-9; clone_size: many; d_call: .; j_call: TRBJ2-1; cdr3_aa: CASSLSDSSYNEQFF; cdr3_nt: TGTGCCAGCAGCCTAAGCGATAGCTCCTACAATGAGCAGTTCTTC
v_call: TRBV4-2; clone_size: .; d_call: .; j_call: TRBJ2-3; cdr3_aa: CASSQEDGGGVTDTQYF; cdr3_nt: TGTGCCAGCAGCCAAGAAGATGGGGGCGGCGTGACAGATACGCAGTATTTT
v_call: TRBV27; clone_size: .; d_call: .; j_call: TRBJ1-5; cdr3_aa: CASSPGLGNQPQHF; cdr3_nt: TGTGCCAGCAGCCCGGGCCTAGGGAATCAGCCCCAGCATTTT
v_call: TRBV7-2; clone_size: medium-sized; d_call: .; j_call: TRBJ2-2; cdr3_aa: CASSLRTSNTGELFF; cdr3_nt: TGTGCCAGCAGCTTAAGGACTTCGAACACCGGGGAGCTGTTTTTT
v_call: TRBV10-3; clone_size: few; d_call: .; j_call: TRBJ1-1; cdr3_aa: CAISDSGTEAFF; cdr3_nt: TGTGCCATCAGTGATTCCGGCACTGAAGCTTTCTTT
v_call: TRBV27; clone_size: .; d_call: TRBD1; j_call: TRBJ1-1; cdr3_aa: CASSLRDRGPLNTEAFF; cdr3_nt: TGTGCCAGCAGTTTAAGGGACAGGGGCCCTCTGAACACTGAAGCTTTCTTT
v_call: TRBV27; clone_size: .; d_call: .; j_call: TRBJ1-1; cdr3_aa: CASSLSPSVGEAFF; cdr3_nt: TGTGCCAGCAGTTTATCGCCTTCGGTGGGTGAAGCTTTCTTT
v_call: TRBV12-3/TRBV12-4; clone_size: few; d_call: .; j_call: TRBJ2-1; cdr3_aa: CASGSRGEGYNEQFF; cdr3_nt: TGTGCCAGTGGGTCTAGGGGTGAAGGGTACAATGAGCAGTTCTTC
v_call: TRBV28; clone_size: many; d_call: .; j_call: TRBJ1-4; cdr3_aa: CASSPPGQSTNEKLFF; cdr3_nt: TGTGCCAGCAGTCCGCCCGGACAGTCAACTAATGAAAAACTGTTTTTT
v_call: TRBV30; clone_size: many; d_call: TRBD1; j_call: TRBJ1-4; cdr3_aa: CAWTRTGATNEKLFF; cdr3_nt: TGTGCCTGGACCCGGACAGGGGCCACTAATGAAAAACTGTTTTTT
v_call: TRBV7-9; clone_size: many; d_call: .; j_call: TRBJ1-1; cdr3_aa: CASSSPTPSGAEAFF; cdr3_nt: TGTGCCAGCAGCTCGCCAACCCCTTCGGGCGCTGAAGCTTTCTTT
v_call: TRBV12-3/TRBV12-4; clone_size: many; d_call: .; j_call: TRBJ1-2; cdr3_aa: CASSLTVNYGYTF; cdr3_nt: TGTGCCAGCAGCCTGACAGTTAACTATGGCTACACCTTC
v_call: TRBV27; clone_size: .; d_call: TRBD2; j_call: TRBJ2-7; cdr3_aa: CASTPGAGGPYEQYF; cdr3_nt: TGTGCCAGCACCCCTGGAGCGGGAGGGCCCTACGAGCAGTACTTC
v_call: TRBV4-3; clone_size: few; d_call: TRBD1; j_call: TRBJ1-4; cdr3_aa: CASSQGETGTNEKLFF; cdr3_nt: TGCGCCAGCAGCCAGGGGGAGACAGGGACTAATGAAAAACTGTTTTTT
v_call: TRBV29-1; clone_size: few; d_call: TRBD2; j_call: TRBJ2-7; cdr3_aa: CSVETSGRAYEQYF; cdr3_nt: TGCAGCGTTGAGACTAGCGGTAGAGCCTACGAGCAGTACTTC
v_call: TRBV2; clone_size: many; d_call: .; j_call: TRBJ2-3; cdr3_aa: CASSGQEGGLTDTQYF; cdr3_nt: TGTGCCAGCAGCGGTCAGGAGGGAGGTCTCACAGATACGCAGTATTTT
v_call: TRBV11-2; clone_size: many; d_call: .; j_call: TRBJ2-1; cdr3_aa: CASSLEIGGSYNEQFF; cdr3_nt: TGTGCCAGCAGCTTAGAGATAGGGGGGAGCTACAATGAGCAGTTCTTC
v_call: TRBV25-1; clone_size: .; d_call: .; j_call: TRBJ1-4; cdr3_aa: CASEPRDATNEKLFF; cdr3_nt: TGTGCCAGCGAGCCACGAGATGCAACTAATGAAAAACTGTTTTTT
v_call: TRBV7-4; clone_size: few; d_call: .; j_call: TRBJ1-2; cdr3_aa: CATYTGDGYTF; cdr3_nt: TGTGCCACATATACAGGAGATGGCTACACCTTC
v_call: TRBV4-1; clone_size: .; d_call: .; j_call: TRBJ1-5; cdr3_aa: CASSQDLGIPVNRPQHF; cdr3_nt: TGCGCCAGCAGCCAAGATCTGGGGATTCCGGTGAATCGGCCCCAGCATTTT
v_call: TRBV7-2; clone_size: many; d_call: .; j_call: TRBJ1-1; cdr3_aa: CASSFRERMNTEAFF; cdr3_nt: TGTGCCAGCAGCTTCAGGGAACGGATGAACACTGAAGCTTTCTTT
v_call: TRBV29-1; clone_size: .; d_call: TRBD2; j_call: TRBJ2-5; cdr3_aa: CSVEDRQGGTETQYF; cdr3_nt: TGCAGCGTTGAAGATCGTCAGGGAGGGACGGAGACCCAGTACTTC